The present TCR beta chain was sequenced within a study of blood T cell repertoires in COVID-19. Repertoires were generated with immunoSEQ multiplex PCR, while TCRdb's copy carries only in-frame clones and drops some. The repertoire holds 25,000 or so clones, with roughly 90% as singletons. Trimming took off 4 bases at V and 6 bases at J, with 12 bases between the two ends. CDR1 is LNHDA and CDR2 is SQIVND in the germline V gene (reference sequence). The CDR3 has 13 amino acids. The sequence was obtained from a human donor with acute or convalescent COVID-19. The donor label of this sample is uncertain. The specimen was peripheral blood. V is TRBV19 and J is TRBJ2-5; possible D gene TRBD1, 5 bases. The CDR3 here is CASSTQGSQTQYF. The CDR3 coding sequence is TGTGCCAGTAGTACTCAGGGTTCGCAGACCCAGTACTTC. Using reference TRBV19 and TRBJ2-5 for the parts outside the CDR3, the full variable domain is DGGITQSPKYLFRKEGQNVTLSCEQNLNHDAMYWYRQDPGQGLRLIYYSQIVNDFQKGDIAEGYSVSREKKESFPLTVTSAQKNPTAFYLCASSTQGSQTQYFGPGTRLLVL.